What follows describes a single T cell receptor (beta chain). Antigen unknown. Replicate PCRs run on sorted subsets employed 200 ng DNA, 25,000 to 35,000 T cell genomes. Using immunoSEQ multiplex PCR, the repertoire was profiled, and TCRdb retains in-frame clones only, with some absent. The sample contains over a million clones, approximately 98.5% of which appear only once. These data are taken from a study of shared clonotypes between healthy human individuals. With 6 bases removed from V and 0 bases from J, the gap between germline ends came to 9 bases. CDR3 size: 14 residues. CDR1 and CDR2 (germline): MNHEY, SVGAGI. Findings of the study overall: Genetic and exposure-history diversity was limited by the few donors.

Sequenced input: naive CD4+ T cells sorted from blood. The subset: CD45RA+ positively selected. This chain connects TRBV6-5 to TRBJ1-5; D remains ambiguous. The receptor was isolated from a man between 25 and 39 years old in good health. The CDR3 nucleotides are TGTGCCAGCAGGCGATTTGATAGCAATCAGCCCCAGCATTTT. Its protein is CASRRFDSNQPQHF.